The 24 T cell receptor beta chains in this list originate from one sample, sequenced in a study of response to subunit inactivated influenza vaccine. One entry per CDR3 protein, called by TCRdb with MiXCR from the RT-PCR reads. Found here are some 300,000 distinct CDR3 sequences, roughly 20% of them singletons; the top ten hold around a tenth. The source was PBMCs from blood, collected about 20 months after vaccination. The receptors stem from a man between 50 and 69 years old who received an inactivated influenza vaccine.

This clonotype was recorded only once. The chain joins TRBV20-1 to TRBJ2-3; D gene ambiguous. This CDR3 contains 14 residues. Trimming took 5 bases from V and 1 from J, leaving 13 bases between them. Germline CDR1 reads DFQATT; CDR2 reads SNEGSKA (reference sequence). The CDR3 region has the DNA TGCAGTGCTTCTCCAGCCGAGGGCACAGATACGCAGTATTTT. Protein: CSASPAEGTDTQYF.

This clonotype was detected a few times. The chain links TRBV12-3 or TRBV12-4 to TRBJ2-2; D is possibly TRBD1 (6 bases). Trimming removed 0 bases from V and 2 bases from J, with 7 bases in between. This CDR3 contains 15 residues. In DNA form, the CDR3 reads TGTGCCAGCAGTTTAGCACAGGGCAACACCGGGGAGCTGTTTTTT. Translation gives CASSLAQGNTGELFF.

This clonotype has just a few counts. The J gene is TRBJ2-2, the V gene TRBV19; possible D gene TRBD1, 6 bases. The germline V and J ends were trimmed by 1 base and 2 bases, with 11 bases remaining between them. The CDR3 extends over 16 amino acids. In germline, CDR1 is LNHDA, CDR2 SQIVND (reference sequence). The CDR3, as DNA: TGTGCCAGTAGTATAGGGGGGACATTAAACACCGGGGAGCTGTTTTTT. This codes for CASSIGGTLNTGELFF.

This clonotype was detected a few times. The CDR3 reads CASSLTSGADYGYTF. In DNA, the CDR3 is TGTGCCAGCAGTTTAACCTCAGGAGCGGACTATGGCTACACCTTC. This chain links TRBV12-3 or TRBV12-4 with TRBJ1-2; the D is unclear. The CDR3 totals 15 residues. V was pared by 2 bases and J by 3 bases, with 13 bases between.

This clonotype appeared a few times. J is TRBJ2-7 and V is TRBV6-2 or TRBV6-3; D is uncertain. The CDR3 totals 12 residues. Germline loops: CDR1 MNHEY, CDR2 SVGEGT. V was cut by 7 bases and J by 0 bases, with 7 bases left in between. Here the CDR3 reads CASTPPSYEQYF. As DNA, the CDR3 is TGTGCCAGCACCCCGCCCTCCTACGAGCAGTACTTC.

The chain joins TRBV12-3 or TRBV12-4 to TRBJ2-6; no reliable D call. The CDR3 runs to 18 residues. The ends were cut back, 1 base at V and 0 bases at J, with 13 bases in the middle. Written as DNA, the CDR3 is TGTGCCAGCAGTTTAGGGGTTGGGGATCTCTCTGGGGCCAACGTCCTGACTTTC. Its protein product is CASSLGVGDLSGANVLTF.

This clonotype has only a few counts. This rearrangement joins TRBV7-2 to TRBJ1-2, with unresolved D. V lost 4 bases and J lost 13, with 16 bases in between. The germline V gene encodes CDR1 SGHTA and CDR2 FQGNSA. The length of the CDR3 is 12 residues. The DNA of the CDR3 is TGTGCCAGCAGCTCCGGACCTGGCTATGGCACCTTC. Its translation is CASSSGPGYGTF.

This clonotype was picked up a small number of times. The chain links TRBV7-2 to TRBJ1-2; no firm D call. This CDR3 has 18 residues. Germline V lookup: CDR1 SGHTA, CDR2 FQGNSA. V was trimmed by 0 bases and J by 2 bases, leaving 19 bases between them. The CDR3 nucleotides are TGTGCCAGCAGCTTAGCGCCCCGAAAGGTCGGAGCCAACTATGGCTACACCTTC. This gives the protein CASSLAPRKVGANYGYTF.

The chain links TRBV11-3 to TRBJ2-2; D is ambiguous. CDR1 and CDR2 from the germline V gene are SGHNT and YENEEA. Trimming took off 6 bases at V and 2 bases at J, with 16 bases between the two ends. This CDR3 region has 16 residues. The CDR3, as DNA: TGTGCCAGCAGTACTTTGCTCGGCCCAAACACCGGGGAGCTGTTTTTT. Its translation is CASSTLLGPNTGELFF. The full variable domain, with the rest looked up from reference TRBV11-3 and TRBJ2-2, is EAGVVQSPRYKIIEKKQPVAFWCNPISGHNTLYWYLQNLGQGPELLIRYENEEAVDDSQLPKDRFSAERLKGVDSTLKIQPAELGDSAVYLCASSTLLGPNTGELFFGEGSRLTVL.

The table lists this clonotype with a few counts. V and J are TRBV4-3 and TRBJ1-5; D is perhaps TRBD1 (5 bases). This CDR3 comprises 17 residues. V gave up 0 bases and J gave up 2 bases, with 14 bases separating them. Germline CDR1 is LGHNA and CDR2 is YSLEER. The CDR3 region is CASSQDLSGTRNQPQHF. The DNA of the CDR3 is TGCGCCAGCAGCCAAGATCTTTCGGGGACTCGCAATCAGCCCCAGCATTTT.

The rearrangement links TRBV29-1 to TRBJ1-1; TRBD1 agrees at 8 bases. The J segment lost 0 bases and the V segment lost 8 bases, leaving 5 bases of the junction unmatched. Per the germline V gene, CDR1 is SQVTM and CDR2 is ANQGSEA. The CDR3 runs to 13 residues. The CDR3 DNA is TGCAGCTCAGACAGGGGTGTGAACACTGAAGCTTTCTTT. Translated: CSSDRGVNTEAFF.

The rearrangement joins TRBV11-2 to TRBJ2-4; D gene unclear. V lost 5 bases and J 5 bases, leaving 7 bases between the germline ends. Germline CDR1 and CDR2: SGHAT and FQNNGV. This CDR3 has 12 amino acids. The CDR3 spells CASSHNENIQYF. The CDR3 region has the DNA TGTGCCAGCAGCCACAATGAAAACATTCAGTACTTC.

This clonotype turned up a few times. The V gene is TRBV7-2, the J gene TRBJ1-3, with unresolved D. Trimming pared 5 bases from V and 4 bases from J, leaving 15 bases between. The CDR3 has 15 residues. Germline CDR1 is SGHTA and CDR2 is FQGNSA. The CDR3 DNA reads TGTGCCAGCAGCCCGCGCCCAGTACAAGGAAACACCATATATTTT. Protein product: CASSPRPVQGNTIYF.

This clonotype was counted many times. This chain connects TRBV6-5 to TRBJ1-2; D unresolved. CDR3 length: 15 amino acids. The germline V gene has CDR1 MNHEY and CDR2 SVGAGI. V was cut by 2 bases and J by 4 bases, with 14 bases left in between. CDR3 region: CASSYGVNMAYGYTF. The CDR3 region has the DNA TGTGCCAGCAGTTACGGGGTGAATATGGCCTATGGCTACACCTTC.

The rearrangement uses TRBV7-2 and TRBJ1-2; no clear D gene. The V and J ends lost 4 bases and 5 bases respectively, with 8 bases between them. There are 12 residues in the CDR3. The germline V gene encodes CDR1 SGHTA and CDR2 FQGNSA. This CDR3 is CASSSVSYGYTF. CDR3 DNA: TGTGCCAGCAGCTCTGTGTCTTATGGCTACACCTTC.

This clonotype appeared a single time. V and J are TRBV7-2 and TRBJ1-1; tentatively, D is TRBD1 (5 bases). CDR3 size: 14 residues. Trimming took off 5 bases at V and 9 bases at J, with 19 bases between the two ends. In germline, CDR1 is SGHTA, CDR2 FQGNSA. CDR3 nucleotide sequence: TGTGCCAGCAGCCCCCTTACAGGCGTGGCACAAGCTTTCTTT. This translates into CASSPLTGVAQAFF.

In its sample, this clonotype was seen a few times. CDR3 in amino acids: CSARGADYQPQHF. The CDR3 DNA is TGCAGTGCTAGGGGGGCCGATTATCAGCCCCAGCATTTT. The rearrangement uses TRBV20-1 and TRBJ1-5; possible D gene TRBD1, 6 bases. CDR3 length: 13 residues. V lost 3 bases to trimming and J lost 5 bases, with 11 bases between them. CDR1 DFQATT and CDR2 SNEGSKA come from the germline V gene (reference sequence).

V usage is TRBV12-3 or TRBV12-4 and J usage is TRBJ2-3; D not resolved. The CDR3 runs 14 residues. Trimming took off 4 bases at V and 3 bases at J, with 11 bases between the two ends. CDR3 residues: CASSYAGGTDTQYF. For the CDR3, the DNA is TGTGCCAGCAGTTATGCTGGCGGTACAGATACGCAGTATTTT.

This clonotype was counted between two and nine times. The rearrangement links TRBV6-5 to TRBJ2-1; D not certain. The ends were cut back, 4 bases at V and 7 bases at J, with 17 bases in the middle. CDR3 size: 15 residues. Germline CDR1 and CDR2: MNHEY and SVGAGI. This CDR3 reads CASSFSARLRNEQFF. For the CDR3, the DNA is TGTGCCAGCAGTTTCAGCGCTCGGCTCAGGAATGAGCAGTTCTTC.

The chain links TRBV13 to TRBJ2-7; D is uncertain. The V gene lost 3 bases and the J gene lost 0 bases, with 3 bases spanning the gap. Germline values: CDR1 PRHDT, CDR2 FYEKMQ (reference sequence). The CDR3 length is 12 residues. In DNA, the CDR3 is TGTGCCAGCAGCTTTGCCTCCTACGAGCAGTACTTC. Its protein product is CASSFASYEQYF.

The count of this clonotype is one. V is TRBV6-1 and J is TRBJ2-2; D may be TRBD2 (6 bases). Germline loops: CDR1 MNHNS, CDR2 SASEGT. The CDR3 loop spans 14 amino acids. The V end was cut by 5 bases, the J end by 3 bases, with 10 bases between. CDR3 DNA: TGTGCCAGCAGTACCGGGGACTACACCGGGGAGCTGTTTTTT. Protein sequence: CASSTGDYTGELFF.

There are a few counts of this clonotype. The chain has TRBV5-4 and TRBJ2-6; D is unresolved. CDR3 length: 15 amino acids. With 5 bases removed from V and 0 bases from J, the gap between germline ends came to 9 bases. Germline CDR1 reads SGHNT; CDR2 reads YYREEE (reference sequence). CDR3 region: CASRLGSSGANVLTF. CDR3 DNA sequence: TGTGCCAGCAGGCTTGGAAGCTCTGGGGCCAACGTCCTGACTTTC.

This clonotype was observed a few times. This chain links TRBV19 with TRBJ1-5; TRBD1 agrees at 7 bases. CDR1 LNHDA and CDR2 SQIVND come from the germline V gene (reference sequence). Trimming took 3 bases from V and 5 from J; bases not matched to a gene: 13. There are 17 residues in the CDR3. The DNA of the CDR3 is TGTGCCAGTAGTATTCCAGGGGGTGCAGGTCGGGATCAGCCCCAGCATTTT. Its translation is CASSIPGGAGRDQPQHF.

The genes are TRBV5-4 and TRBJ1-1, with 7 bases aligning to TRBD1. The CDR3 length is 15 residues. The V gene's germline CDR1 is SGHNT and CDR2 YYREEE (reference sequence). The V and J ends lost 4 bases and 1 base, in that order; junction bases with no gene match: 7. The CDR3 here is CASSNSTGRNTEAFF. CDR3 nucleotide sequence: TGTGCCAGCAGCAATTCGACAGGGAGGAACACTGAAGCTTTCTTT.